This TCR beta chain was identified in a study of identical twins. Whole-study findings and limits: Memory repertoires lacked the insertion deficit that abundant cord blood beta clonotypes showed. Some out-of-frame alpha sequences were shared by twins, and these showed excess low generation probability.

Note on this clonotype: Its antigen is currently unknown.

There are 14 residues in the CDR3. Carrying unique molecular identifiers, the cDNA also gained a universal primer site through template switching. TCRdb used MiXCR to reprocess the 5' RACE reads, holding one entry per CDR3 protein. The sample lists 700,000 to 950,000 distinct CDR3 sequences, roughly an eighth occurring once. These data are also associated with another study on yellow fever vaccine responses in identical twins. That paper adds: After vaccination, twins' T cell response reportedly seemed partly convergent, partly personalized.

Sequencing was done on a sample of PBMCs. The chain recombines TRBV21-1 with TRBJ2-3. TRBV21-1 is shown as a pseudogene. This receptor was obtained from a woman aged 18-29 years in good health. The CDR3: CASSKVTNTDTQYF. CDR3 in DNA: TGTGCCAGCAGCAAAGTTACAAACACAGATACGCAGTATTTT.